The 14 T cell receptor beta chains presented below share a single source sample, sequenced in a study of T-cell reconstitution after alpha-beta-depleted transplantation in children. TCRbeta library construction was performed incorporating unique molecular identifiers. TCRdb re-called the PCR reads through MiXCR, storing one row per CDR3 protein. Found here are approximately 640,000 distinct CDR3 sequences, around 16% of them singletons; the top ten hold approximately 1%. Sequencing was performed on PBMCs from the stem cell graft donor, taken from the stem cell graft. These receptors all stem from a human donor who donated a stem cell graft to a child with acute myeloid leukemia.

J is TRBJ2-1 and V is TRBV11-3; TRBD1 matches at 12 bases. Looked up from germline, CDR1 is SGHNT and CDR2 is YENEEA. V shed 3 bases and J 1 base; nucleotides not matched to a gene: 16. The CDR3 spans 21 residues. The DNA for the CDR3 is TGTGCCAGCAGCTTCCCCCGGGACAGGGGGCGCGGCGGGGCTTCCTACAATGAGCAGTTCTTC. Translated, it gives CASSFPRDRGRGGASYNEQFF.

V usage is TRBV30 and J usage is TRBJ2-1, with D unresolved. Trimming took off 5 bases at V and 0 bases at J, with 8 bases between the two ends. Germline loops: CDR1 GTSNPN, CDR2 SVGIG (reference sequence). The CDR3 has 13 residues. CDR3 in DNA: TGTGCCTGGCGGGCGAGCTCCTACAATGAGCAGTTCTTC. Translated, it gives CAWRASSYNEQFF.

V gene TRBV7-2 combines with J gene TRBJ1-4, with D perhaps TRBD1 (6 bases). V was shortened by 3 bases and J by 3 bases, with 11 bases between the two germline ends. This CDR3 comprises 15 residues. Germline values: CDR1 SGHTA, CDR2 FQGNSA. CDR3 coding DNA: TGTGCCAGCAGCTTCCTTGGACAGCCTAATGAAAAACTGTTTTTT. The encoded protein is CASSFLGQPNEKLFF.

The chain joins TRBV20-1 to TRBJ1-5; D gene unclear. The V gene's germline CDR1 is DFQATT and CDR2 SNEGSKA (reference sequence). The CDR3 is 13 residues long. V lost 3 bases and J 1 base, leaving 7 bases between the germline ends. The CDR3 loop is CSARSVSNQPQHF. CDR3 DNA sequence: TGCAGTGCTAGGTCGGTGAGCAATCAGCCCCAGCATTTT.

This clonotype was counted at least ten times. The rearrangement joins TRBV6-4 to TRBJ2-1, with a weak D call TRBD1 (7 bases). Germline V gene sequence: CDR1 MRHNA, CDR2 SNTAGT. Between the trimmed V and J ends, which lost 0 bases and 9 bases, there was a span of 12 bases. The CDR3 consists of 14 residues. For the CDR3, the DNA is TGTGCCAGCAGTGACTCGGAGGGGGCGGTTGAGCAGTTCTTC. Its protein is CASSDSEGAVEQFF.

The chain is built from TRBV5-5 and TRBJ2-7; D is ambiguous. This CDR3 has 12 residues. V lost 3 bases and J lost 5, with 9 bases in between. The germline gives CDR1 SGHKS, CDR2 YYEKEE (reference sequence). The CDR3 is CASSSTVHEQYV. The CDR3 DNA is TGTGCCAGCAGCTCTACTGTCCACGAGCAGTACGTC.

This clonotype appeared a few times. This rearrangement joins TRBV7-2 to TRBJ2-5; D remains ambiguous. V lost 1 base, J lost 0 bases, and 15 bases lay in between. The CDR3 length is 17 residues. Germline assignment: CDR1 SGHTA and CDR2 FQGNSA. DNA of the CDR3: TGTGCCAGCAGCTTAGTAGGTCGGGTTTTGTACCAAGAGACCCAGTACTTC. It is translated as CASSLVGRVLYQETQYF. Using reference TRBV7-2 and TRBJ2-5 for the parts outside the CDR3, the full variable domain is GAGVSQSPSNKVTEKGKDVELRCDPISGHTALYWYRQSLGQGLEFLIYFQGNSAPDKSGLPSDRFSAERTGGSVSTLTIQRTQQEDSAVYLCASSLVGRVLYQETQYFGPGTRLLVL.

This clonotype was seen only once. In DNA form, the CDR3 reads TGTGCCAGCAGCTTAGCGGGGGGGCCAAAAGATACGCAGTATTTT. It translates to CASSLAGGPKDTQYF. The V gene is TRBV7-2, the J gene TRBJ2-3, with D possibly being TRBD2 (7 bases). The germline V and J ends were trimmed by 0 bases and 5 bases, with 12 bases remaining between them. Germline CDR1 reads SGHTA; CDR2 reads FQGNSA. The CDR3 is 15 amino acids.

This clonotype appeared many times. V and J are TRBV20-1 and TRBJ2-7; weak D call: TRBD2 (5 bases). The CDR3 has 13 residues. Germline loops: CDR1 DFQATT, CDR2 SNEGSKA (reference sequence). Trimming left V 3 bases short and J 1 base short, with 10 bases between. This CDR3 is CSARAPGSYEQYF. The DNA for the CDR3 is TGCAGTGCTAGGGCCCCGGGATCCTACGAGCAGTACTTC.

V usage is TRBV7-2 and J usage is TRBJ1-2; D unclear. Germline CDR1 and CDR2: SGHTA and FQGNSA. V was shortened by 3 bases and J by 4 bases, with 12 bases between the two germline ends. This CDR3 has 14 amino acids. The CDR3 spells CASSFKDGVYGYTF. The CDR3 region has the DNA TGTGCCAGCAGCTTTAAAGACGGTGTCTATGGCTACACCTTC.

Note on this clonotype: A much bigger clone sits one base away, suggesting this may be a read error. V and J are TRBV20-1 and TRBJ2-7, with D tentatively TRBD1 (6 bases). The germline V gene encodes CDR1 DFQATT and CDR2 SNEGSKA (reference sequence). This CDR3 is 14 amino acids long. The CDR3 bases are TGCAGTGCTAGAGAAGGACAGTCCGCCTACGAGCAGTGCGTC. Translated: CSAREGQSAYEQCV.

This clonotype was seen many times. V and J are TRBV6-1 and TRBJ2-7; D might be TRBD1 or TRBD2, each matching 5 bases. Germline V gene data show CDR1 as MNHNS and CDR2 as SASEGT. This CDR3 has 14 residues. The germline V and J ends were trimmed by 5 bases and 2 bases, with 13 bases remaining between them. CDR3 nucleotides: TGTGCCAGCAGTCCCCGGGACGGGACCTACGAGCAGTACTTC. As protein: CASSPRDGTYEQYF.

This clonotype was seen many times. The genes are TRBV7-6 and TRBJ2-1; D is ambiguous. This CDR3 is 12 amino acids long. Germline CDR1 SGHVS, CDR2 FNYEAQ. Trimming removed 2 bases at V and 10 bases at J, with 9 bases between. The CDR3 reads CASSLNSYEQFF. The CDR3, as DNA: TGTGCCAGCAGCTTAAACAGTTACGAGCAGTTCTTC.

The table lists this clonotype with many counts. The V call is TRBV20-1, the J call TRBJ1-6, with D perhaps TRBD1 (6 bases). The germline V and J ends were trimmed by 4 bases and 7 bases, with 11 bases remaining between them. Germline V gene data show CDR1 as DFQATT and CDR2 as SNEGSKA (reference sequence). The CDR3 is 13 amino acids. The CDR3 loop is CSAKGGRNSPLHF. CDR3 coding DNA: TGCAGTGCTAAGGGGGGGAGGAATTCACCCCTCCACTTT.